This T cell receptor (beta chain) was retrieved from a study of vaccination and CD4 T cells after COVID-19. As regards this clonotype: Its specificity is unknown.

Described treatment: approximately 11-day PBMC culture with coronavirus spike peptide pools or control peptides (ViraFEST assay). Oncomine TCR Beta short-read sequencing was applied to DNA from cultured CD4+ T cells. MiXCR, run by TCRdb on the PCR reads, gives a single entry per CDR3 protein. The data show about 15,000 distinct CDR3 sequences, less than 80% seen once. The CDR3 covers 14 residues. Germline V gene sequence: CDR1 MNHEY, CDR2 SMNVEV (reference sequence). J gave up 4 bases and V 5 bases, and 5 bases lay outside the gene matches. The origin of this receptor is a human donor who had recovered from COVID-19. This chain connects TRBV27 to TRBJ1-5; the match to TRBD1 covers 7 bases. Sequences were obtained from CD4+ T cells from blood, cultured in vitro. Written as DNA, the CDR3 is TGTGCCAGCAGTGCGCGGGACAGTAATCAGCCCCAGCATTTT. Residues: CASSARDSNQPQHF.